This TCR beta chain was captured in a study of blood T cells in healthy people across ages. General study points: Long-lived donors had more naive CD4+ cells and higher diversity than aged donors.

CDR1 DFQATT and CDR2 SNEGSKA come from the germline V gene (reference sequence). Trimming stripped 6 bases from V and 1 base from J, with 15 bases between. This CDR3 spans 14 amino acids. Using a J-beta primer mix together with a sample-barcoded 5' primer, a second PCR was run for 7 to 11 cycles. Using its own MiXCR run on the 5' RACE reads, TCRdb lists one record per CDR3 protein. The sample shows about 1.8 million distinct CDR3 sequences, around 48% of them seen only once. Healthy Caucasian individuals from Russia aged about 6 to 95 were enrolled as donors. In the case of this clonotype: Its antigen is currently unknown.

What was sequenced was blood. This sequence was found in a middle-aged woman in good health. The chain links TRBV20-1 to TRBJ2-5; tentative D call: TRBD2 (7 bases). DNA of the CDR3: TGCAGTGCCGAGGGGGGGGCCCTCCAAGAGACCCAGTACTTC. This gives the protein CSAEGGALQETQYF.